This entry lists 8 T cell receptor beta chains sequenced from one sample in a study of CD8 T cells in ankylosing spondylitis. Each CDR3 protein is one row after TCRdb ran MiXCR on the 5' RACE reads. In the table there are 250,000 to 300,000 distinct CDR3 sequences, 18% of which are singletons. The specimen sequenced was blood, either unsorted or a sorted T cell fraction (not recorded which). These receptors were obtained from a male donor with ankylosing spondylitis or in good health (not recorded which).

In its sample, this clonotype was seen many times. The genes are TRBV29-1 and TRBJ2-7, with D perhaps given as TRBD1 or TRBD2 (5 bases each). Trimming cost V 0 bases and J 2 bases, with 8 bases left between them. The CDR3 has 13 amino acids. The V gene's germline CDR1 is SQVTM and CDR2 ANQGSEA. This CDR3 reads CSVEEGVPYEQYF. CDR3 coding DNA: TGCAGCGTTGAAGAGGGGGTCCCCTACGAGCAGTACTTC.

This clonotype came up a few times. V usage is TRBV5-6 and J usage is TRBJ2-5; D unclear. This CDR3 has 13 residues. CDR1 SGHDT and CDR2 YYEEEE come from the germline V gene. Between the trimmed V and J ends, which lost 1 base and 2 bases, there was a span of 6 bases. As DNA, the CDR3 is TGTGCCAGCAGCTTGTTAGAACAAGAGACCCAGTACTTC. Translating it yields CASSLLEQETQYF. Full variable domain (remainder filled in from reference TRBV5-6 and TRBJ2-5): DAGVTQSPTHLIKTRGQQVTLRCSPKSGHDTVSWYQQALGQGPQFIFQYYEEEERQRGNFPDRFSGHQFPNYSSELNVNALLLGDSALYLCASSLLEQETQYFGPGTRLLVL.

The chain couples TRBV5-1 to TRBJ2-7; a weak D match, TRBD1 (5 bases). V lost 10 bases and J 3 bases, leaving 14 bases between the germline ends. This CDR3 has 12 amino acids. Germline CDR1 SGHRS, CDR2 YFSETQ. CDR3 DNA sequence: TGCGCCGGGTCAGGAAGGGGCTACGAGCAGTACTTC. Amino acid sequence: CAGSGRGYEQYF. Complete variable domain (other parts from reference TRBV5-1 and TRBJ2-7): KAGVTQTPRYLIKTRGQQVTLSCSPISGHRSVSWYQQTPGQGLQFLFEYFSETQRNKGNFPGRFSGRQFSNSRSEMNVSTLELGDSALYLCAGSGRGYEQYFGPGTRLTVT.

This clonotype was observed a single time. The rearrangement uses TRBV9 and TRBJ1-2; the D is unclear. From germline, CDR1 is SGDLS and CDR2 YYNGEE. The V end lost 3 bases, the J end lost 8 bases, and 20 bases lay between the germline ends. This CDR3 spans 15 amino acids. The CDR3 region is CASSGLDSGRSGYTF. CDR3 bases: TGTGCCAGCAGCGGACTGGACTCGGGCAGGAGCGGCTACACCTTC.

The CDR3 DNA sequence: TGTGCCAGCAGTTTGTATAGGTCCACCGGGGAGCTGTTTTTT. Its protein is CASSLYRSTGELFF. The V and J genes are TRBV27 and TRBJ2-2; the D is unclear. CDR1 and CDR2 (germline): MNHEY, SMNVEV (reference sequence). The CDR3 totals 14 residues. V lost 3 bases to trimming and J lost 4 bases, with 9 bases between them.

V is TRBV20-1 and J is TRBJ1-6; the D gene is possibly TRBD1 (6 bases). This CDR3 comprises 14 residues. Germline V CDR1 and CDR2: DFQATT, SNEGSKA (reference sequence). Trimming pared 5 bases from V and 7 bases from J, leaving 15 bases between. The CDR3 DNA reads TGCAGTGCTGGACCACAGGGTGGCAATTCACCCCTCCACTTT. Protein: CSAGPQGGNSPLHF.

This clonotype was seen more than once but under ten times. The J gene is TRBJ2-7, the V gene TRBV4-1, with 14 bases lining up with TRBD2. Germline CDR1 and CDR2: MGHRA and YSYEKL. This CDR3 has 18 amino acids. Trimming cost V 0 bases and J 3 bases; bases outside gene matches: 7. This chain's CDR3 is CASSQEMGLAGDGYEQYF. DNA of the CDR3: TGCGCCAGCAGCCAAGAAATGGGACTAGCGGGAGACGGCTACGAGCAGTACTTC.

This clonotype was counted at least ten times. The chain combines TRBV4-1 with TRBJ2-7; no firm D call. Germline assignment: CDR1 MGHRA and CDR2 YSYEKL. With 4 bases removed from V and 9 bases from J, the gap between germline ends came to 16 bases. The length of the CDR3 is 13 residues. The CDR3 reads CASSLTLSDGQYF. DNA for the CDR3: TGCGCCAGCAGCCTTACCCTATCGGACGGGCAGTACTTC.